This T cell receptor beta chain was captured by sequencing in a study of blood T cell repertoires in COVID-19. Study details: From the United States, Italy and Spain came samples of acute and convalescent COVID-19.

Study processing details: By means of reference gene primer amplification, nucleated cell counts were estimated. The method was immunoSEQ multiplex PCR; TCRdb's version includes in-frame clones alone and lacks a portion of them. V, J and clone size were drawn from that table, and D and trimming were deduced from the DNA. The table records 150,000 to 200,000 clones, about 80% of them present only once. Living in about 25 US areas, the participants were between roughly 18 and 89 years of age. The clonotype originates from a man between 40 and 49 years old who had recovered from COVID-19. The source material was PBMCs or T cells enriched from blood (not recorded which).

The CDR3: CASSMDRRNTEAFF. The CDR3 nucleotides read TGTGCCAGTAGTATGGACAGAAGAAACACTGAAGCTTTCTTT. The gene calls are TRBV19 and TRBJ1-1; possible D gene TRBD1, 6 bases. V lost 3 bases and J 2 bases, leaving 10 bases between the germline ends. This CDR3 is 14 amino acids long. Germline V gene lookup returns CDR1 LNHDA and CDR2 SQIVND (reference sequence).